The clone carrying this T cell receptor (beta chain) was picked up a small number of times. Its target is unknown. This sample is drawn from a study of beta chain features in type 1 diabetes. Whole-study results and caveats: TCRB CDR3 length was moderately but significantly reduced in all four CD4+ subsets of Type 1 diabetes patients.

The investigators reverse transcribed all of the isolated RNA, so they sequenced expressed TCRB transcripts. The data were produced by immunoSEQ multiplex PCR, yet TCRdb's version contains in-frame clones alone and is incomplete. The sample lists about 650,000 clones, around 12% seen once, with more than 0.095% in the top ten. Germline CDR1 is SQVTM and CDR2 is ANQGSEA. V dropped 7 bases and J dropped 0 bases, with 9 bases sitting between them. This CDR3 is built from 12 residues. The chain is built from TRBV29-1 and TRBJ1-2; tentative D call: TRBD1 (5 bases). What was sequenced was naive CD4+ T cells from blood. This receptor was taken from a man aged 25-40 years with type 1 diabetes. CDR3 in amino acids: CSGRGANYGYTF. The CDR3 DNA reads TGCAGCGGTAGGGGCGCTAACTATGGCTACACCTTC.